The present T cell receptor beta chain was sequenced within a study of T cells in Graves' hyperthyroidism and ophthalmopathy. CDR3 size: 14 residues. Germline CDR1 reads MDHEN; CDR2 reads SYDVKM. Trimming left V 4 bases short and J 7 bases short, with 13 bases between. The investigators amplified TCR beta CDR3 regions from RNA transcripts. The HTBI primer set served for first-round RT-PCR of the TCR CDR3. Each CDR3 protein is one row after TCRdb ran MiXCR on the multiplex PCR reads. The sample lists about 300,000 distinct CDR3 sequences; around 25% were seen once. The TCR sequence derives from a man aged 40-49 years with Graves' hyperthyroidism that later progressed to Graves' ophthalmopathy. Sequencing used blood. The chain is built from TRBV28 and TRBJ2-2, with D possibly being TRBD2 (5 bases). The CDR3 region is CASSSTNSYGELFF. CDR3 bases: TGTGCCAGCAGTTCGACTAACTCTTACGGGGAGCTGTTTTTT.